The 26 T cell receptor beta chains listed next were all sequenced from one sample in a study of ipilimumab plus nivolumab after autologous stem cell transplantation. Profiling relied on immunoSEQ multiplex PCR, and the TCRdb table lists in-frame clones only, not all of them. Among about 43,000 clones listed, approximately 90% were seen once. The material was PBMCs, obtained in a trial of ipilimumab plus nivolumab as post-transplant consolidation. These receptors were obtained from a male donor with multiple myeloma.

The CDR3 here is CAISPKPGQGAGYTF. CDR3 in DNA: TGTGCCATCAGCCCCAAACCGGGACAGGGGGCTGGCTACACCTTC. V and J are TRBV10-3 and TRBJ1-2; 12 bases match TRBD1. The V gene end was trimmed by 6 bases and the J gene end by 7 bases; junction bases not matched to a gene: 9. The germline V gene has CDR1 ENHRY and CDR2 SYGVKD. The CDR3 has 15 amino acids.

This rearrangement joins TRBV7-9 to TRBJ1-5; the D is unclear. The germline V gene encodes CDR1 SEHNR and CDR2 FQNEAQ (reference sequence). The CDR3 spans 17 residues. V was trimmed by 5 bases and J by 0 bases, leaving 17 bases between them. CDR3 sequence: CASSLVGGSYSNQPQHF. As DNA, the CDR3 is TGTGCCAGCAGCCTGGTTGGAGGGTCTTATAGCAATCAGCCCCAGCATTTT.

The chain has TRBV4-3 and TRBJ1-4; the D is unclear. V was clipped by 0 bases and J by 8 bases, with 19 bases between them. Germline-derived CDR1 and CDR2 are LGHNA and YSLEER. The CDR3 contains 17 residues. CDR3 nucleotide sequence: TGCGCCAGCAGCCAAGATTTGCGGGGTGCTGGAGGGGAAAAACTGTTTTTT. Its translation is CASSQDLRGAGGEKLFF.

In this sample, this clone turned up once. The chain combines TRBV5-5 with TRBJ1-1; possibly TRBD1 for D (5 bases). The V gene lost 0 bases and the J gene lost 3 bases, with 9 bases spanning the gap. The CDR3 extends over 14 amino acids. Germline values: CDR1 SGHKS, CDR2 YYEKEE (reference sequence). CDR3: CASSLGGGYTEAFF. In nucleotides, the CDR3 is TGTGCCAGCAGCTTGGGGGGCGGGTACACTGAAGCTTTCTTT.

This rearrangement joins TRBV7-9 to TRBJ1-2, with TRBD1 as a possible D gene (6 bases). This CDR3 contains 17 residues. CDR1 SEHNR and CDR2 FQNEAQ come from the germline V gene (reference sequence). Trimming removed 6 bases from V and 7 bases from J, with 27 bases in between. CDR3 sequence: CASRGRGDIGIGFGYTF. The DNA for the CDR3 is TGTGCCAGCAGGGGGAGGGGGGACATTGGGATCGGGTTTGGCTACACCTTC.

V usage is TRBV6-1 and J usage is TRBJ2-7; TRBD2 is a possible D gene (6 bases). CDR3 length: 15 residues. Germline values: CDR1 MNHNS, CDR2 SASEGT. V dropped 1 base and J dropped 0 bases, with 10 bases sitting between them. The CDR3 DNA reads TGTGCCAGCAGTGAAGTGTCCGGGGGCTCCTACGAGCAGTACTTC. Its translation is CASSEVSGGSYEQYF.

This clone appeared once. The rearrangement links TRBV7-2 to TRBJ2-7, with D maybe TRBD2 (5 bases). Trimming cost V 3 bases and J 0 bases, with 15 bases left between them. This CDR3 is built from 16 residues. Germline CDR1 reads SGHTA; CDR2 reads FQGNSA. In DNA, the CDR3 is TGTGCCAGCAGCTTCCTCCGGACTCTCGTCTCCTACGAGCAGTACTTC. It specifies CASSFLRTLVSYEQYF.

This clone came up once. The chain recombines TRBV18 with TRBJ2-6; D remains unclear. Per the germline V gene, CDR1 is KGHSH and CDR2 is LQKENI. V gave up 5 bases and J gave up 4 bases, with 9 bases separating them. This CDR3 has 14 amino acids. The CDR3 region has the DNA TGTGCCAGCTCAGACACGTCCGGGGCCAACGTCCTGACTTTC. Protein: CASSDTSGANVLTF.

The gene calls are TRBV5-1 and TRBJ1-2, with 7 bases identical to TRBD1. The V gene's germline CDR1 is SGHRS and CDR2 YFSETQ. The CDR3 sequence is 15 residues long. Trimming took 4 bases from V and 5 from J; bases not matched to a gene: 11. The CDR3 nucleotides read TGCGCCAGCAGCCGGCAGGGGACAGTTGAATATGGCTACACCTTC. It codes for CASSRQGTVEYGYTF.

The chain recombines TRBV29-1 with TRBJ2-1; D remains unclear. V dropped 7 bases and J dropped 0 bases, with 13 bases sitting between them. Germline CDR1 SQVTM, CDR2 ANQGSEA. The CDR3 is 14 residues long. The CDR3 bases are TGCAGCGGAAGCGCCGACCTCTCCTACAATGAGCAGTTCTTC. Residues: CSGSADLSYNEQFF.

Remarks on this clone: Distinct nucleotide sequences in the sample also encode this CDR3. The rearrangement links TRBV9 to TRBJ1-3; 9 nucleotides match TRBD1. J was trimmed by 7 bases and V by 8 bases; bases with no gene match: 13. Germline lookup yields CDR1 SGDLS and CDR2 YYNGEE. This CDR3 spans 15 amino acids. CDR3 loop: CASSSPGTGLNTIYF. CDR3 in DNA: TGTGCCAGTAGCTCTCCCGGGACAGGGTTGAACACCATATATTTT. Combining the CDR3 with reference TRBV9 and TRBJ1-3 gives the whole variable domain DSGVTQTPKHLITATGQRVTLRCSPRSGDLSVYWYQQSLDQGLQFLIQYYNGEERAKGNILERFSAQQFPDLHSELNLSSLELGDSALYFCASSSPGTGLNTIYFGEGSWLTVV.

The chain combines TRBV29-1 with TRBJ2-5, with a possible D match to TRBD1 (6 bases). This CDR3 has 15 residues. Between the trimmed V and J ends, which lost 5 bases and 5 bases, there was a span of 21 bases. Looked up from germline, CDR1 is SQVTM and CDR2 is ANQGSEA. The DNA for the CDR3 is TGCAGCGTTACATTTTCCGGGACAACTCAGGAGACCCAGTACTTC. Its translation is CSVTFSGTTQETQYF. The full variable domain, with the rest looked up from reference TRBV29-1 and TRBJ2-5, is SAVISQKPSRDICQRGTSLTIQCQVDSQVTMMFWYRQQPGQSLTLIATANQGSEATYESGFVIDKFPISRPNLTFSTLTVSNMSPEDSSIYLCSVTFSGTTQETQYFGPGTRLLVL.

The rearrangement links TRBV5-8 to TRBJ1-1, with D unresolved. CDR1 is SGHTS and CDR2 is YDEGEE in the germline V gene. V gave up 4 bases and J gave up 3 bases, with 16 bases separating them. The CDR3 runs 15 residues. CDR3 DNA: TGTGCCAGCAGCCAAGATCCAAGGGCCGACACTGAAGCTTTCTTT. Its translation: CASSQDPRADTEAFF.

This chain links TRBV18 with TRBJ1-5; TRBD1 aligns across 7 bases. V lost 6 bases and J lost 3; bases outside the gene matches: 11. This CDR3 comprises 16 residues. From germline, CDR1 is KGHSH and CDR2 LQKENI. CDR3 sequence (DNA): TGTGCCAGCTCCCTGGGAACGACAGGGAACAATCAGCCCCAGCATTTT. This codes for CASSLGTTGNNQPQHF.

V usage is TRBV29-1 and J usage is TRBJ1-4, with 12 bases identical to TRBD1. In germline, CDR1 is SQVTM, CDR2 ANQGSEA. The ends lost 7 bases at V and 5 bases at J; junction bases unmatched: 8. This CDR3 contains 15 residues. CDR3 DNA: TGCAGCGCCACGGGACAGGGGGCTTCCAATGAAAAACTGTTTTTT. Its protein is CSATGQGASNEKLFF. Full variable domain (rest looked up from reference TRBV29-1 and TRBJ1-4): SAVISQKPSRDICQRGTSLTIQCQVDSQVTMMFWYRQQPGQSLTLIATANQGSEATYESGFVIDKFPISRPNLTFSTLTVSNMSPEDSSIYLCSATGQGASNEKLFFGSGTQLSVL.

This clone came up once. CDR3 bases: TGCGCCAGCAGCCCAGGGGCAGGAGGCTATGGCTACACCTTC. It translates to CASSPGAGGYGYTF. The chain links TRBV5-1 to TRBJ1-2, with TRBD1 as a possible D gene (6 bases). CDR1 SGHRS and CDR2 YFSETQ come from the germline V gene. V lost 4 bases to trimming and J lost 4 bases, with 14 bases between them. This CDR3 has 14 residues. The variable domain in full, completed from reference TRBV5-1 and TRBJ1-2, reads KAGVTQTPRYLIKTRGQQVTLSCSPISGHRSVSWYQQTPGQGLQFLFEYFSETQRNKGNFPGRFSGRQFSNSRSEMNVSTLELGDSALYLCASSPGAGGYGYTFGSGTRLTVV.

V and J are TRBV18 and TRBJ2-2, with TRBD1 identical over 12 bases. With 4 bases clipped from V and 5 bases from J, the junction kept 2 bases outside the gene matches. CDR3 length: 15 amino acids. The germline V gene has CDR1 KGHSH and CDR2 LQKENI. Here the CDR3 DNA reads TGTGCCAGCTCACAGGGACAGGGGGCGACCGGGGAGCTGTTTTTT. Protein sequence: CASSQGQGATGELFF.

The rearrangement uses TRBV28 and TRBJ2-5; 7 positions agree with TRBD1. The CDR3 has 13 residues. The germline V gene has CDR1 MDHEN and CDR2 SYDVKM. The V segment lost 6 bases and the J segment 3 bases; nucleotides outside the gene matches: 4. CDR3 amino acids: CASREGAEETQYF. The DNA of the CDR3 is TGTGCCAGCAGAGAGGGGGCAGAAGAGACCCAGTACTTC.

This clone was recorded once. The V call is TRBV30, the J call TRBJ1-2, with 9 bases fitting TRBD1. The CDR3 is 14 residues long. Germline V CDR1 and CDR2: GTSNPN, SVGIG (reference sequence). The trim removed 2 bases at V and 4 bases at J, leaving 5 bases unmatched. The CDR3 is CAWSRTGVSYGYTF. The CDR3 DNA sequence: TGTGCCTGGAGTAGGACAGGGGTTTCCTATGGCTACACCTTC. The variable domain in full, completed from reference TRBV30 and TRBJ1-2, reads SQTIHQWPATLVQPVGSPLSLECTVEGTSNPNLYWYRQAAGRGLQLLFYSVGIGQISSEVPQNLSASRPQDRQFILSSKKLLLSDSGFYLCAWSRTGVSYGYTFGSGTRLTVV.

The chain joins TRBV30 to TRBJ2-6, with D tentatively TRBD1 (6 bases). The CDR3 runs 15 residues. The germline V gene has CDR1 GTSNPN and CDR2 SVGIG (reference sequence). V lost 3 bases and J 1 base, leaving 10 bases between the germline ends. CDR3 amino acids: CAWSRTGSGANVLTF. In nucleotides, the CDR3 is TGTGCCTGGAGCCGTACAGGGTCTGGGGCCAACGTCCTGACTTTC.

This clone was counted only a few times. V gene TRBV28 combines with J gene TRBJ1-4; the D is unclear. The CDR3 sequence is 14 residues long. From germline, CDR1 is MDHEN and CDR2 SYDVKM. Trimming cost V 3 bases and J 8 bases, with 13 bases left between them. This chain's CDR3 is CASSLSLHQEKLFF. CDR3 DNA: TGTGCCAGCAGTTTGAGTCTACACCAGGAAAAACTGTTTTTT.

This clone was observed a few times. The CDR3, as DNA: TGCAGCGTTGGGGACAACAATCAGCCCCAGCATTTT. This sequence encodes CSVGDNNQPQHF. J is TRBJ1-5 and V is TRBV29-1; D might be TRBD1 (6 bases). V was clipped by 4 bases and J by 3 bases, with 7 bases between them. This CDR3 has 12 amino acids. Germline V lookup: CDR1 SQVTM, CDR2 ANQGSEA. Together with reference TRBV29-1 and TRBJ1-5, the CDR3 gives the full variable domain: SAVISQKPSRDICQRGTSLTIQCQVDSQVTMMFWYRQQPGQSLTLIATANQGSEATYESGFVIDKFPISRPNLTFSTLTVSNMSPEDSSIYLCSVGDNNQPQHFGDGTRLSIL.

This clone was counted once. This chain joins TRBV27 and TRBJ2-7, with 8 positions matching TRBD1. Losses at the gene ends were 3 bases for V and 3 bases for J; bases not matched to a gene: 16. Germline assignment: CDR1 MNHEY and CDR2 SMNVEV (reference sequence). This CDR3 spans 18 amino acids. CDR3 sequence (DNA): TGTGCCAGCAGTTTTTTCCACCCAACAGGGGGAGGACGCTACGAGCAGTACTTC. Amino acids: CASSFFHPTGGGRYEQYF.

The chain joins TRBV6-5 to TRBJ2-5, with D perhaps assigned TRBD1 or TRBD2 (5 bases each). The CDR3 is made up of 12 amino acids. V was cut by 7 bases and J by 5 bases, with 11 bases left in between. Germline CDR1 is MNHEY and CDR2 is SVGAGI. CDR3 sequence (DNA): TGTGCCAGCACGGGCAGGGACGAGACCCAGTACTTC. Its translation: CASTGRDETQYF.

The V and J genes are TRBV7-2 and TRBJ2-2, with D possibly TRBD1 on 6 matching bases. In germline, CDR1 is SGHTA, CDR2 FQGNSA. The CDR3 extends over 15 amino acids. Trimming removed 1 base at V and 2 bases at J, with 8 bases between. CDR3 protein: CASSLVGGNTGELFF. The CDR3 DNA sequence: TGTGCCAGCAGCTTAGTAGGGGGAAACACCGGGGAGCTGTTTTTT.

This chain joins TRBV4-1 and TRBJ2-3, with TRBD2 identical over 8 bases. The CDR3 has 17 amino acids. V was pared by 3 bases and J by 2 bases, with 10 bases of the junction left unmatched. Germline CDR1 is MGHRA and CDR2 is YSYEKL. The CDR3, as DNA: TGCGCCAGCAGCCATATTCCCGGGACTAGGATCACAGATACGCAGTATTTT. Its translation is CASSHIPGTRITDTQYF.